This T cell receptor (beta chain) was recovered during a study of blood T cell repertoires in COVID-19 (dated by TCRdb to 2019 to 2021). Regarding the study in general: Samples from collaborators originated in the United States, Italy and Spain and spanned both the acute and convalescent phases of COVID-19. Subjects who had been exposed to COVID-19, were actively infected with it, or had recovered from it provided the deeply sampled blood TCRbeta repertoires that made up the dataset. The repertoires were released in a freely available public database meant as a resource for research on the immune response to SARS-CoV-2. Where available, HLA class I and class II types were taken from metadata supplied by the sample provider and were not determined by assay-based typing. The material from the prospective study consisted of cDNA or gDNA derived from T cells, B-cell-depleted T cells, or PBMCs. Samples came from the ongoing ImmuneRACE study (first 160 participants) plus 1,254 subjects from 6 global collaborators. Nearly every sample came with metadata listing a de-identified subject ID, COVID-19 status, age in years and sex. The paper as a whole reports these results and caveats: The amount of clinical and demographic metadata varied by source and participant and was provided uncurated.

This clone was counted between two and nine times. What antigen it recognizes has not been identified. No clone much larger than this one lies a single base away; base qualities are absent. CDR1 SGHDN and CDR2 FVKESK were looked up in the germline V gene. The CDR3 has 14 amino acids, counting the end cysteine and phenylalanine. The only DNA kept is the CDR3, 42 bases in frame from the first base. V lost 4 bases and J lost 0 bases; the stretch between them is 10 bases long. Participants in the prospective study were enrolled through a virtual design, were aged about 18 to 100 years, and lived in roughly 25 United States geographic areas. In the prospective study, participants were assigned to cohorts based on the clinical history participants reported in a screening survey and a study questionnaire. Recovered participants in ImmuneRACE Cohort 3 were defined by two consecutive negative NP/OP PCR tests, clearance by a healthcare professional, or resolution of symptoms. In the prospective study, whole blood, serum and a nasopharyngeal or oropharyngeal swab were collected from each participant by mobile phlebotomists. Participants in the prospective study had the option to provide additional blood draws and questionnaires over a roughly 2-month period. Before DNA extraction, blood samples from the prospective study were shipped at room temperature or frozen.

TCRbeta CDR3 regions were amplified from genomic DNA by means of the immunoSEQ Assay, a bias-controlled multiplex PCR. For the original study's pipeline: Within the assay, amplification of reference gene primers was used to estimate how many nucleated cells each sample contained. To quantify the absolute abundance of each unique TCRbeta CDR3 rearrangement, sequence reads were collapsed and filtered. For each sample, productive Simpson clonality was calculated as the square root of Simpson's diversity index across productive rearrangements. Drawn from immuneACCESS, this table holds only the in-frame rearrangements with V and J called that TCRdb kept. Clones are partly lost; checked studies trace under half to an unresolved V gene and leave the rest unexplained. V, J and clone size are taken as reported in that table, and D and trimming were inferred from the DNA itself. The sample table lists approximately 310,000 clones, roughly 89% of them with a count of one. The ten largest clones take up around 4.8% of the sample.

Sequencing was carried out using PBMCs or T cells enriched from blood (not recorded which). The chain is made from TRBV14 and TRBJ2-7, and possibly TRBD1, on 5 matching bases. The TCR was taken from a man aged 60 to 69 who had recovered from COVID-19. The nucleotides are TGTGCCAGCAGCCGACAGCTAAGCTCCTACGAGCAGTACTTC. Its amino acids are CASSRQLSSYEQYF.